A selection of T cell receptor beta chains follows, all from one sample in a study of blood T cell repertoires in COVID-19. Produced via immunoSEQ multiplex PCR; TCRdb's table is partial and in-frame only. The data contain more than 200,000 clones, about 87% of them seen just once; the ten biggest clones take up about 4%. The sequenced sample was PBMCs or T cells enriched from blood (not recorded which). The receptor source for this set is a woman in her twenties or thirties who had been exposed to COVID-19. The CDR3 runs from the conserved cysteine through the conserved F or W. D genes are given only for firm matches. The listing skips clone size in some rows; elsewhere it reads once, few, many or a size class.

d_gene	v_gene	abundance	j_gene	CDR3aa
TRBD2	TRBV20-1	-	TRBJ2-7	CSASRGTSGTYEQYF
-	TRBV19	-	TRBJ2-5	CASSKLEWGQETQYF
-	TRBV29-1	-	TRBJ1-1	CSVNQGPTEAFF
-	TRBV23-1	-	TRBJ2-7	CASSQSSQNHRYEQYF
TRBD1	TRBV3-1/TRBV3-2	-	TRBJ1-4	CASSQPTGGGYEKLFF
TRBD1	TRBV25-1	-	TRBJ1-1	CASIFQGANTEAFF
-	TRBV10-1	-	TRBJ1-6	CASSDSGGNSPLHF
-	TRBV7-8	-	TRBJ2-3	CASSLLGRDTDTQYF
TRBD2	TRBV4-1	-	TRBJ2-7	CASSQRTGRAGGDTSYEQYF
-	TRBV5-4	-	TRBJ1-4	CASSLSSQDEKLFF
-	TRBV5-1	few	TRBJ1-1	CASSLVQGSNTEAFF
TRBD1	TRBV24-1	-	TRBJ2-3	CATSGPQGMIDTQYF
TRBD1	TRBV5-1	-	TRBJ2-3	CASSWTGRMDTQYF
TRBD1	TRBV11-3	-	TRBJ2-1	CASSLLPGQGNNEQFF
-	TRBV4-1	-	TRBJ1-2	CASSLRPGEGYGYTF
TRBD2	TRBV7-3	-	TRBJ2-2	CASSLSGREYTGELFF
-	TRBV11-2	-	TRBJ2-2	CASSLAGVTGELFF
-	TRBV18	-	TRBJ2-7	CASSPYTGSDEQYF
TRBD1	TRBV7-3	-	TRBJ1-1	CASSLYPPTGANTEAFF
-	TRBV30	-	TRBJ1-2	CAWNGGEKNGYTF
-	TRBV6-5	-	TRBJ2-4	CASSQPGLHIQYF
TRBD1	TRBV9	-	TRBJ1-4	CASSPRQGREKLFF
TRBD2	TRBV4-2	-	TRBJ2-1	CASSQDGASGRSYNEQFF
TRBD1	TRBV29-1	-	TRBJ2-2	CSGTGGSGELFF
-	TRBV4-2	-	TRBJ1-1	CASSQDSGTEAFF
-	TRBV18	-	TRBJ2-5	CASSPSQGGLETQYF
TRBD2	TRBV4-1	-	TRBJ2-3	CASSQEVAGLTDTQYF
TRBD2	TRBV3-1/TRBV3-2	few	TRBJ2-3	CASSLYSGRGTDTQYF
TRBD1	TRBV2	-	TRBJ1-2	CASRGQGGYGYTF
-	TRBV5-1	-	TRBJ1-1	CASSLDRDTEAFF
TRBD1	TRBV6-2/TRBV6-3	-	TRBJ2-6	CASSTSTGGFGANVLTF
TRBD1	TRBV28	-	TRBJ1-2	CASSLGQGIGYTF
TRBD1	TRBV7-6	-	TRBJ1-6	CASSLARTGAFASPLHF
-	TRBV7-9	few	TRBJ2-1	CASSDQYNEQFF
-	TRBV6-2/TRBV6-3	-	TRBJ1-5	CASSYATGYQPQHF
-	TRBV5-6	-	TRBJ1-1	CASSLDVSMNTEAFF
TRBD1	TRBV5-1	-	TRBJ1-5	CASSWTGGFNQPQHF
TRBD1	TRBV4-1	-	TRBJ1-4	CASSPVPGQGSETNEKLFF
-	TRBV5-1	once	TRBJ2-7	CASSLEAFPYEQYF
-	TRBV19	once	TRBJ1-6	CASSFIPGQRNSPLHF
-	TRBV28	once	TRBJ1-5	CASKRGRNSNQPQHF
TRBD1	TRBV24-1	-	TRBJ2-5	CATSGLGDRARVTQYF
TRBD2	TRBV6-6	once	TRBJ2-1	CASSLAGPLYNEQFF
-	TRBV2	-	TRBJ1-3	CASSDLGLNSGNTIYF
-	TRBV11-2	-	TRBJ2-7	CASSLGGNFNEQYF
TRBD1	TRBV19	-	TRBJ2-3	CASSMQGARVDTQYF
-	TRBV6-5	-	TRBJ1-1	CASSSPGNIKNTEAFF
-	TRBV10-1	-	TRBJ2-2	CASSFSGTGELFF
-	TRBV4-2	-	TRBJ2-3	CASSPAPRRDTQYF
TRBD1	TRBV4-2	-	TRBJ1-2	CASSLYLTGDDGYTF
-	TRBV6-5	-	TRBJ2-7	CASSYSRTNEQYF
TRBD2	TRBV30	-	TRBJ2-3	CARSSGRTDTQYF
TRBD2	TRBV11-2	-	TRBJ2-1	CASSLNLAGNSYNEQFF
TRBD2	TRBV28	-	TRBJ2-3	CASSHTSGRYTQYF
-	TRBV4-2	-	TRBJ1-2	CASSQFPYRAAGYGYTF
-	TRBV5-4	few	TRBJ2-7	CASSPTGVGEQYF
-	TRBV15	-	TRBJ2-5	CATLDKTGIQETQYF
TRBD2	TRBV29-1	-	TRBJ2-1	CSAMPSGSFDEQFF
-	TRBV4-1	-	TRBJ2-5	CASSPRLGQETQYF
TRBD2	TRBV5-1	-	TRBJ2-1	CASSLALAGLSSYNEQFF